The entry that follows covers one T cell receptor (beta chain) sequence. The antigen is undetermined. Amplification used 60 Vbeta primers and 13 Jbeta primers. The data were produced by immunoSEQ multiplex PCR, yet TCRdb's version contains in-frame clones alone and is incomplete. The table has fewer than 100,000 clones, around four fifths seen once. The sample comes from a study of cytomegalovirus exposure and HLA in healthy donors. Whole-study findings and limits: For cytomegalovirus status, the classifier reportedly gave diagnoses with high specificity and sensitivity.

Samples came from healthy bone marrow donors. J lost 8 bases, V lost 0 bases, and 9 bases had no gene match. The CDR3 runs to 16 residues. Germline CDR1 reads SGHRS; CDR2 reads YFSETQ. Sequencing was done on a sample of PBMCs. The TCR originated in a woman aged 40-49 years in good health and CMV-seropositive. This sequence joins TRBV5-1 and TRBJ2-1; 9 positions match TRBD2. The CDR3 DNA reads as TGCGCCAGCAGCTTGGCCGTAGCGGGAGTTTCGGATGAGCAGTTCTTC. This codes for CASSLAVAGVSDEQFF.